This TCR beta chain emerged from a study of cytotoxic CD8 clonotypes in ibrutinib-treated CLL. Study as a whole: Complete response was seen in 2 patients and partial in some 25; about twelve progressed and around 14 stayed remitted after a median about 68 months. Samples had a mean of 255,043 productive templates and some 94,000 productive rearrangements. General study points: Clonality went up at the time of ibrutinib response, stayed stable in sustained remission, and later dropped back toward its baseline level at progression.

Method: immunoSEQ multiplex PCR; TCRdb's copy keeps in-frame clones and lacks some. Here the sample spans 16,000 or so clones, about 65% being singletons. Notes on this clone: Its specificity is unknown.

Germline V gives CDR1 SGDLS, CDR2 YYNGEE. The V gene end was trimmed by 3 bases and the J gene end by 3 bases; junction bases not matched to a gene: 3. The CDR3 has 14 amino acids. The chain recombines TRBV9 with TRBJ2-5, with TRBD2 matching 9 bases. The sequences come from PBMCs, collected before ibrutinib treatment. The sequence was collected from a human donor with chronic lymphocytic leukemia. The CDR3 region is CASSAWTSEETQYF. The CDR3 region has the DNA TGTGCCAGCAGCGCATGGACTAGCGAAGAGACCCAGTACTTC.